These 29 T cell receptor beta chains were all obtained from the same sample, sequenced in a study of blood T cell repertoires in COVID-19. Using immunoSEQ multiplex PCR, the repertoire was profiled, and TCRdb retains in-frame clones only, with some absent. Of about 250,000 clones in the sample, 88% are singletons; the top ten hold over 1.1%. The sequenced sample consisted of peripheral blood. The receptors were sampled from an elderly man with acute or convalescent COVID-19.

J is TRBJ2-7 and V is TRBV2, with a possible D match to TRBD1 (6 bases). The CDR3 covers 12 residues. In germline, CDR1 is SNHLY, CDR2 FYNNEI. V gave up 7 bases and J gave up 5 bases, with 12 bases separating them. CDR3 in amino acids: CASNGDRNEQYF. DNA for the CDR3: TGTGCCAGCAACGGAGACAGGAACGAGCAGTACTTC. The full variable domain, rest sourced from reference TRBV2 and TRBJ2-7, is EPEVTQTPSHQVTQMGQEVILRCVPISNHLYFYWYRQILGQKVEFLVSFYNNEISEKSEIFDDQFSVERPDGSNFTLKIRSTKLEDSAMYFCASNGDRNEQYFGPGTRLTVT.

This clone appeared a single time. This chain joins TRBV6-2 or TRBV6-3 and TRBJ2-1; tentative D call: TRBD1 (6 bases). Trimming shortened V by 3 bases and J by 3 bases, and 15 bases separated the two germline ends. The CDR3 is 16 amino acids. The germline V gene encodes CDR1 MNHEY and CDR2 SVGEGT. In DNA form, the CDR3 reads TGTGCCAGCAGTTATGGCCAACAGGGTAACTACAATGAGCAGTTCTTC. It translates to CASSYGQQGNYNEQFF.

This clone was seen at least ten times. The rearrangement uses TRBV19 and TRBJ1-5; 7 nucleotides match TRBD1. The CDR3 sequence is 16 residues long. Per the germline V gene, CDR1 is LNHDA and CDR2 is SQIVND (reference sequence). The V gene end was trimmed by 4 bases and the J gene end by 2 bases; junction bases not matched to a gene: 8. The CDR3 DNA reads as TGTGCCAGTAGTAGCCGACAGGGTTTCGGCAATCAGCCCCAGCATTTT. It is translated as CASSSRQGFGNQPQHF.

This clone was seen just once. This chain joins TRBV6-5 and TRBJ1-4; D may be TRBD1 (6 bases). Between the trimmed V and J ends, which lost 2 bases and 8 bases, there was a span of 15 bases. The CDR3 extends over 15 amino acids. Germline CDR1 is MNHEY and CDR2 is SVGAGI. This CDR3 reads CASSYDRTWGEKLFF. DNA of the CDR3: TGTGCCAGCAGTTACGACAGGACCTGGGGGGAAAAACTGTTTTTT.

The chain uses TRBV2 and TRBJ1-2; D perhaps matches TRBD1 (5 bases). Germline-derived CDR1 and CDR2 are SNHLY and FYNNEI. The length of the CDR3 is 13 residues. Trimming stripped 7 bases from V and 2 bases from J, with 11 bases between. The CDR3 protein is CASTGTQNYGYTF. In DNA, the CDR3 is TGTGCCAGCACCGGGACTCAAAACTATGGCTACACCTTC.

This clone was seen a handful of times. This sequence joins TRBV4-3 and TRBJ2-7, with a weak D call TRBD2 (6 bases). CDR1 and CDR2 (germline): LGHNA, YSLEER. The CDR3 covers 14 residues. Deletions cut 4 bases from V and 3 bases from J, with 13 bases between. The CDR3 region is CASSPTEGSYEQYF. As DNA, the CDR3 is TGCGCCAGCAGCCCCACGGAGGGGAGCTACGAGCAGTACTTC.

The V call is TRBV19, the J call TRBJ2-7; no definite D call. Germline CDR1 reads LNHDA; CDR2 reads SQIVND (reference sequence). CDR3 size: 14 residues. Deletions cut 4 bases from V and 3 bases from J, with 13 bases between. The CDR3 reads CASSKLGLYYEQYF. The CDR3 DNA reads TGTGCCAGTAGTAAATTGGGCCTATACTACGAGCAGTACTTC.

V gene TRBV23-1 combines with J gene TRBJ2-5; maybe TRBD1 (6 bases). TRBV23-1 is an ORF for which the function is uncertain. The V gene lost 8 bases and the J gene lost 1 base, with 11 bases spanning the gap. The CDR3 has 13 residues. Here the CDR3 DNA reads TGCGCCAGCCCGTGGGGGCCCCAAGAGACCCAGTACTTC. Translated: CASPWGPQETQYF.

The chain has TRBV19 and TRBJ1-1; possible D gene TRBD1, 6 bases. V lost 3 bases to trimming and J lost 1 base, with 12 bases between them. Germline CDR1 and CDR2: LNHDA and SQIVND (reference sequence). This CDR3 contains 15 residues. CDR3 sequence reads: CASSIYAGANTEAFF. CDR3 DNA sequence: TGTGCCAGTAGTATTTATGCAGGGGCGAACACTGAAGCTTTCTTT.

As DNA, the CDR3 is TGTGCCAGCTCACCACTAGGGGGCAGAGTCTACGAGCAGTACTTC. Residues: CASSPLGGRVYEQYF. J is TRBJ2-7 and V is TRBV18; 7 nucleotides line up with TRBD1. The CDR3 has 15 residues. V lost 1 base to trimming and J lost 3 bases; unmatched junction nucleotides: 6. Per germline, CDR1 KGHSH and CDR2 LQKENI.

This clone was counted between two and nine times. This chain connects TRBV6-4 to TRBJ1-5, with 8 bases aligning to TRBD1. The V gene end was trimmed by 7 bases and the J gene end by 3 bases; junction bases not matched to a gene: 8. Germline CDR1 MRHNA, CDR2 SNTAGT. The CDR3 length is 15 residues. The CDR3 DNA follows: TGTGCCAGCAACAGGCAGGGGGCCATCAATCAGCCCCAGCATTTT. This codes for CASNRQGAINQPQHF.

In this sample, this clone turned up a few times. The sample holds other DNA sequences that translate to the same CDR3. The chain recombines TRBV27 with TRBJ1-5; 10 nucleotides align to TRBD1. Unmatched junction bases numbered 3, after V lost 2 bases and J lost 5 bases. The CDR3 contains 15 residues. The V gene's germline CDR1 is MNHEY and CDR2 SMNVEV (reference sequence). DNA for the CDR3: TGTGCCAGCAGTTTAGGGGGACAGGGGTATCAGCCCCAGCATTTT. Encoded protein: CASSLGGQGYQPQHF.

The CDR3 loop reads CASSQGGQGADYGYTF. In DNA, the CDR3 is TGTGCCAGCAGCCAAGGCGGACAGGGGGCGGACTATGGCTACACCTTC. The rearrangement joins TRBV4-2 to TRBJ1-2, with TRBD1 matching over 11 bases. Germline V CDR1 and CDR2: LGHNA, YNFKEQ. There are 16 residues in the CDR3. After removal of 1 base from V and 3 bases from J, the junction contained 4 bases not matched to a gene.

The chain joins TRBV7-2 to TRBJ2-5; a possible D gene is TRBD1 (7 bases). Germline values: CDR1 SGHTA, CDR2 FQGNSA. V lost 0 bases, J lost 5 bases, and 16 bases lay in between. The CDR3 runs to 16 residues. This CDR3 is CASSLAGQGGQETQYF. CDR3 sequence (DNA): TGTGCCAGCAGCTTAGCAGGGCAGGGGGGCCAGGAGACCCAGTACTTC.

The chain combines TRBV7-6 with TRBJ2-3; D might be TRBD1 (5 bases). Trimming pared 4 bases from V and 7 bases from J, leaving 24 bases between. CDR1 is SGHVS and CDR2 is FNYEAQ in the germline V gene. This CDR3 spans 17 amino acids. CDR3 nucleotides: TGTGCCAGCAGCTCCCAGGAAGCTAGTAGGGGCCAATATACGCAGTATTTT. Protein product: CASSSQEASRGQYTQYF. Drawing the rest from reference TRBV7-6 and TRBJ2-3, the complete variable domain is GAGVSQSPRYKVTKRGQDVALRCDPISGHVSLYWYRQALGQGPEFLTYFNYEAQQDKSGLPNDRFSAERPEGSISTLTIQRTEQRDSAMYRCASSSQEASRGQYTQYFGPGTRLTVL.

CDR3 coding DNA: TGTGCCAGCAGCCCCGAGATTCTCTCCTACAATGAGCAGTTCTTC. This sequence encodes CASSPEILSYNEQFF. The chain employs TRBV3-1 (or the pseudogene TRBV3-2) and TRBJ2-1; D uncertain. Trimming left V 4 bases short and J 0 bases short, with 10 bases between. The V gene's germline CDR1 is LGHDT and CDR2 YNNKEL (reference sequence). This CDR3 has 15 amino acids.

The CDR3 bases are TGTGCCAGCAGCCAACTAGGGACAGGGAACAATCAGCCCCAGCATTTT. This gives the protein CASSQLGTGNNQPQHF. The chain recombines TRBV2 with TRBJ1-5; 9 bases are a match to TRBD1. The V segment lost 6 bases and the J segment 3 bases; nucleotides outside the gene matches: 9. Germline lookup yields CDR1 SNHLY and CDR2 FYNNEI. CDR3 length equals 16 residues.

The genes are TRBV7-8 and TRBJ1-1, with a tentative D call TRBD1 (5 bases). Germline CDR1 reads SGHVS; CDR2 reads FQNEAQ. Trimming pared 5 bases from V and 3 bases from J, leaving 16 bases between. This CDR3 comprises 15 residues. The CDR3 loop reads CASSGLGEGDTEAFF. In DNA, the CDR3 is TGTGCCAGCAGCGGACTGGGGGAGGGCGACACTGAAGCTTTCTTT.

In its sample, this clone was seen a few times. The chain employs TRBV6-2 or TRBV6-3 and TRBJ2-1, with D possibly matching TRBD2 (5 bases). The CDR3 is made up of 12 amino acids. The germline V gene encodes CDR1 MNHEY and CDR2 SVGEGT. The V end was cut by 4 bases, the J end by 4 bases, with 5 bases between. The CDR3, as DNA: TGTGCCAGCAGTTCGGGGTACAATGAGCAGTTCTTC. As protein: CASSSGYNEQFF.

V gene TRBV28 combines with J gene TRBJ1-3, with 7 positions matching TRBD1. This CDR3 has 16 residues. Trimming at V came to 6 bases and at J to 2 bases, leaving 10 bases not matched to a gene. Germline V gives CDR1 MDHEN, CDR2 SYDVKM. CDR3: CASSIQGTRAGNTIYF. CDR3 DNA sequence: TGTGCCAGCAGCATACAGGGGACACGAGCTGGAAACACCATATATTTT.

This chain connects TRBV7-9 to TRBJ2-1; D is unclear. CDR3 size: 16 residues. Germline CDR1 is SEHNR and CDR2 is FQNEAQ (reference sequence). V lost 5 bases, J lost 9 bases, and 23 bases lay in between. CDR3 in amino acids: CASSHDPPQSRSEQFF. Written as DNA, the CDR3 is TGTGCCAGCAGCCACGATCCCCCCCAGTCTAGGAGTGAGCAGTTCTTC.

V is TRBV6-5 and J is TRBJ1-1, with D unclear. Trimming took 10 bases from V and 1 from J, leaving 16 bases between them. CDR1 is MNHEY, CDR2 SVGAGI, per germline. CDR3 size: 14 residues. The CDR3 nucleotides read TGTGCCACCAGGTTTAGCAGTGGGAACACTGAAGCTTTCTTT. It is translated as CATRFSSGNTEAFF.

The chain recombines TRBV5-1 with TRBJ2-5; tentative D call: TRBD2 (6 bases). From germline, CDR1 is SGHRS and CDR2 YFSETQ. V gave up 4 bases and J gave up 3 bases, with 13 bases separating them. The CDR3 covers 14 residues. CDR3 loop: CASSPRDFKETQYF. The CDR3 coding sequence is TGCGCCAGCAGCCCCCGGGACTTCAAAGAGACCCAGTACTTC.

V is TRBV18 and J is TRBJ2-3, with 7 positions matching TRBD2. After removal of 2 bases from V and 4 bases from J, the junction contained 3 bases not matched to a gene. The CDR3 length is 14 residues. The germline V gene encodes CDR1 KGHSH and CDR2 LQKENI. CDR3 in DNA: TGTGCCAGCTCACCAGACAGCGGGGCAGATACGCAGTATTTT. It encodes CASSPDSGADTQYF.

The chain joins TRBV25-1 to TRBJ1-4, with unresolved D. The germline V gene encodes CDR1 MGHDK and CDR2 SYGVNS. The V gene lost 2 bases and the J gene lost 8 bases, with 15 bases spanning the gap. This CDR3 has 15 residues. The CDR3 sequence: CASSELVDYNEKLFF. In DNA, the CDR3 is TGTGCCAGCAGTGAACTAGTGGACTATAACGAAAAACTGTTTTTT.

The V call is TRBV19, the J call TRBJ2-1; TRBD2 might be the D (5 bases). This CDR3 is 13 amino acids long. Germline V gene lookup returns CDR1 LNHDA and CDR2 SQIVND (reference sequence). Trimming took off 5 bases at V and 3 bases at J, with 8 bases between the two ends. The CDR3 DNA reads TGTGCCAGTAGTCGGGGTCTCTACAATGAGCAGTTCTTC. This codes for CASSRGLYNEQFF. The complete variable domain, with remaining parts taken from reference TRBV19 and TRBJ2-1, reads DGGITQSPKYLFRKEGQNVTLSCEQNLNHDAMYWYRQDPGQGLRLIYYSQIVNDFQKGDIAEGYSVSREKKESFPLTVTSAQKNPTAFYLCASSRGLYNEQFFGPGTRLTVL.

J is TRBJ2-3 and V is TRBV7-2; TRBD1 matches at 8 bases. The V segment lost 4 bases and the J segment 4 bases; nucleotides outside the gene matches: 4. This CDR3 comprises 14 residues. The V gene's germline CDR1 is SGHTA and CDR2 FQGNSA. CDR3 bases: TGTGCCAGCAGCTCCTCGACAGGGGCAGATACGCAGTATTTT. This sequence encodes CASSSSTGADTQYF. Looking up the rest from reference TRBV7-2 and TRBJ2-3 gives the full variable domain: GAGVSQSPSNKVTEKGKDVELRCDPISGHTALYWYRQSLGQGLEFLIYFQGNSAPDKSGLPSDRFSAERTGGSVSTLTIQRTQQEDSAVYLCASSSSTGADTQYFGPGTRLTVL.

V gene TRBV7-8 combines with J gene TRBJ2-7; D is possibly TRBD2 (6 bases). CDR1 SGHVS and CDR2 FQNEAQ come from the germline V gene. This CDR3 region has 13 residues. V was shortened by 0 bases and J by 3 bases, with 6 bases between the two germline ends. CDR3 coding DNA: TGTGCCAGCAGCTTAGCGGGACTCTACGAGCAGTACTTC. It encodes CASSLAGLYEQYF.

The V gene is TRBV12-3 or TRBV12-4, the J gene TRBJ2-2, with no clear D. The CDR3 totals 13 residues. The ends were cut back, 6 bases at V and 2 bases at J, with 7 bases in the middle. This CDR3 is CASRWANTGELFF. The CDR3, as DNA: TGTGCCAGCAGGTGGGCCAACACCGGGGAGCTGTTTTTT.